This entry lists 25 T cell receptor beta chains sequenced from one sample in a study of spatial heterogeneity in lung cancer. TCRdb passed the 5' RACE reads through MiXCR, listing each CDR3 protein once. Of some 9,900 distinct CDR3 sequences in the sample, around 10% are singletons; the top ten hold about 10%. The antigens of these receptors remain unknown. Sample time point: sample taken at primary tumor resection. Broader study findings: It was found that expanded intratumoral alpha and beta TCR counts tracked tumor mutation counts.

Sequences were derived from lung tumor tissue, sampled at surgery. The receptors shown here come from a male donor with early-stage non-small cell lung cancer.

This clonotype was counted many times. This beta chain represents an off-target read in a library built for alpha chains; its size is of limited meaning. The chain uses TRBV5-1 and TRBJ2-2, with D possibly TRBD1 on 6 matching bases. The CDR3 length is 14 residues. V lost 4 bases, J lost 6 bases, and 13 bases lay in between. Germline CDR1 reads SGHRS; CDR2 reads YFSETQ. CDR3 DNA: TGCGCCAGCAGCCCGGAAAACAGGGCCGGGGAGCTGTTTTTT. This encodes CASSPENRAGELFF.

This clonotype was observed many times. Within a library made for alpha chains, this beta chain is off target, and its count is uninformative. The rearrangement joins TRBV28 to TRBJ2-3, with 10 positions matching TRBD2. This CDR3 region has 17 residues. Germline V lookup: CDR1 MDHEN, CDR2 SYDVKM. J was trimmed by 3 bases and V by 1 base; bases with no gene match: 7. CDR3 DNA sequence: TGTGCCAGCAGTTTATCCCCACTAGCGGGAAATACAGATACGCAGTATTTT. It translates to CASSLSPLAGNTDTQYF. The whole variable domain, filled in from reference TRBV28 and TRBJ2-3, reads DVKVTQSSRYLVKRTGEKVFLECVQDMDHENMFWYRQDPGLGLRLIYFSYDVKMKEKGDIPEGYSVSREKKERFSLILESASTNQTSMYLCASSLSPLAGNTDTQYFGPGTRLTVL.

This clonotype was seen many times. The library was designed around alpha chains, so this beta chain is a stray read whose abundance carries little weight. The chain joins TRBV12-3 or TRBV12-4 to TRBJ1-6; 9 bases map to TRBD1. This CDR3 has 14 amino acids. Trimming cost V 5 bases and J 9 bases; bases outside gene matches: 5. CDR3 nucleotide sequence: TGTGCCAGCAGTCGTACAGGGGGCGGTTCACCCCTCCACTTT. Translation: CASSRTGGGSPLHF.

By share, this clonotype counts as medium-sized. This beta chain came through as a stray read in a library set up for alpha chains, and its size says little. The genes are TRBV29-1 and TRBJ2-2; 7 bases are a match to TRBD1. This CDR3 is built from 14 residues. Germline CDR1 reads SQVTM; CDR2 reads ANQGSEA. The junction had 6 bases not matched to a gene; V was cut back by 4 bases and J by 4 bases. CDR3 residues: CSVGVQGSTGELFF. CDR3 DNA: TGCAGCGTTGGGGTACAGGGGAGCACCGGGGAGCTGTTTTTT.

This clonotype is labeled medium-sized. This beta chain appears as a stray read in a library generated for alpha chains; its size is not informative. The rearrangement links TRBV14 to TRBJ1-6; D is unclear. CDR1 and CDR2 (germline): SGHDN, FVKESK. The CDR3 is 13 residues long. V gave up 0 bases and J gave up 9 bases, with 6 bases separating them. The chain's CDR3 is CASSQDGVSPLHF. In nucleotides, the CDR3 is TGTGCCAGCAGCCAAGATGGGGTTTCACCCCTCCACTTT.

To note about this clonotype: This beta chain slipped into a library made for alpha chains as a stray read, so its size is not meaningful. This chain connects TRBV6-5 to TRBJ1-4, with TRBD1 matching 10 bases. V trimming: 6 bases; J trimming: 8 bases; junction bases outside the gene matches: 9. CDR3 size: 15 residues. Per the germline V gene, CDR1 is MNHEY and CDR2 is SVGAGI. The CDR3, as DNA: TGTGCCAGCAGCCTCGACAGGGGGCCCGGAGAAAAACTGTTTTTT. Its translation is CASSLDRGPGEKLFF.

This clonotype is medium-sized (0.01 to 0.1%) in the sample. As an off-target read in a library built for alpha chains, this beta chain has a frequency of little significance. This rearrangement joins TRBV7-9 to TRBJ1-2, with TRBD1 as a possible D gene (6 bases). The length of the CDR3 is 14 residues. Germline CDR1 reads SEHNR; CDR2 reads FQNEAQ (reference sequence). V lost 5 bases to trimming and J lost 5 bases, with 15 bases between them. The CDR3 region is CASSRTVNAYGYTF. The CDR3 DNA sequence: TGTGCCAGCAGCCGGACAGTGAACGCATATGGCTACACCTTC.

This clonotype was found a few times. The library was prepared for alpha chains; this beta chain is a stray read, so its frequency means little. The chain uses TRBV18 and TRBJ1-2; D is uncertain. The CDR3 length is 15 residues. V lost 6 bases and J lost 6, with 20 bases in between. Germline values: CDR1 KGHSH, CDR2 LQKENI. The CDR3 region has the DNA TGTGCCAGCTCGCTTTATCGCCGGGAAACCGATGGCTACACCTTC. Amino acids: CASSLYRRETDGYTF.

In its sample, this clonotype was seen many times. This beta chain represents an off-target read in a library built for alpha chains; its size is of limited meaning. The chain employs TRBV28 and TRBJ1-1, with TRBD1 identical over 12 bases. Germline CDR1 reads MDHEN; CDR2 reads SYDVKM. The CDR3 has 16 amino acids. With 3 bases clipped from V and 3 bases from J, the junction kept 5 bases outside the gene matches. The CDR3 loop is CASSFGTGGVDTEAFF. CDR3 coding DNA: TGTGCCAGCAGTTTCGGGACAGGGGGCGTAGACACTGAAGCTTTCTTT. Full variable domain (missing parts from reference TRBV28 and TRBJ1-1): DVKVTQSSRYLVKRTGEKVFLECVQDMDHENMFWYRQDPGLGLRLIYFSYDVKMKEKGDIPEGYSVSREKKERFSLILESASTNQTSMYLCASSFGTGGVDTEAFFGQGTRLTVV.

This clonotype has at least ten counts. This beta chain lies outside the target of a library built for alpha chains; its clone size means little. CDR3 loop: CASSYGQSGTEAFF. DNA of the CDR3: TGTGCCAGCAGTTACGGGCAATCGGGCACTGAAGCTTTCTTT. V usage is TRBV6-2 or TRBV6-3 and J usage is TRBJ1-1; D is unclear. The germline V and J ends were trimmed by 2 bases and 4 bases, with 11 bases remaining between them. The CDR3 is 14 residues long. CDR1 MNHEY and CDR2 SVGEGT come from the germline V gene.

In its sample, this clonotype ranks as medium-sized. This beta chain slipped into a library made for alpha chains as a stray read, so its size is not meaningful. The J gene is TRBJ2-1, the V gene TRBV20-1, with D possibly being TRBD2 (6 bases). This CDR3 region has 15 residues. Germline V lookup: CDR1 DFQATT, CDR2 SNEGSKA (reference sequence). Trimming shortened V by 4 bases and J by 7 bases, and 20 bases separated the two germline ends. CDR3 bases: TGCAGTGCTACCTCACTAGCTAGTGGGATGAATGAGCAGTTCTTC. Its protein product is CSATSLASGMNEQFF.

This clonotype was seen repeatedly, ten times or more. The library was designed around alpha chains, so this beta chain is a stray read whose abundance carries little weight. The J gene is TRBJ1-3, the V gene TRBV7-9; maybe TRBD1 (6 bases). This CDR3 contains 14 residues. Trimming shortened V by 7 bases and J by 2 bases, and 12 bases separated the two germline ends. Germline lookup yields CDR1 SEHNR and CDR2 FQNEAQ (reference sequence). CDR3 nucleotides: TGTGCCAGCAACATAGGGGGTACTGGAAACACCATATATTTT. Its translation is CASNIGGTGNTIYF.

This clonotype is medium-sized in the sample. Being off target in a library aimed at alpha chains, this beta chain has a size of little meaning. V gene TRBV10-3 combines with J gene TRBJ2-1; 8 nucleotides align to TRBD1. Germline assignment: CDR1 ENHRY and CDR2 SYGVKD. Unmatched junction bases numbered 3, after V lost 0 bases and J lost 2 bases. This CDR3 region has 16 residues. The CDR3 loop is CAISESGQVPYNEQFF. The CDR3 DNA sequence: TGTGCCATCAGTGAGTCGGGACAGGTACCCTACAATGAGCAGTTCTTC.

This clonotype was counted only a few times. In a library made to pick up alpha chains, this beta chain is a stray read with a size that means little. The V call is TRBV19, the J call TRBJ2-2; 7 bases fit TRBD1. CDR1 and CDR2 (germline): LNHDA, SQIVND (reference sequence). V dropped 7 bases and J dropped 2; count of bases not matched to a gene: 7. The length of the CDR3 is 15 residues. CDR3 sequence: CASTLGQPNTGELFF. DNA of the CDR3: TGTGCCAGTACCTTGGGACAGCCTAACACCGGGGAGCTGTTTTTT.

By share, this clonotype ranks as medium-sized. This beta chain came through as a stray read in a library set up for alpha chains, and its size says little. The genes are TRBV27 and TRBJ2-7; no definite D call. This CDR3 has 15 amino acids. The germline V gene has CDR1 MNHEY and CDR2 SMNVEV (reference sequence). V was pared by 0 bases and J by 6 bases, with 15 bases between. The CDR3 loop is CASSLSYGVRLEQYF. CDR3 DNA: TGTGCCAGCAGTTTATCTTATGGGGTTCGGCTCGAGCAGTACTTC.

Sample share makes this clonotype large. Within a library made for alpha chains, this beta chain is off target, and its count is uninformative. J is TRBJ2-2 and V is TRBV11-2; D possibly corresponds to TRBD1 (5 bases). This CDR3 spans 15 amino acids. V was cut by 3 bases and J by 1 base, with 9 bases left in between. CDR1 is SGHAT, CDR2 FQNNGV, per germline. The CDR3 DNA follows: TGTGCCAGCAGCTTGGACACAGGGAACACCGGGGAGCTGTTTTTT. It encodes CASSLDTGNTGELFF.

On this clonotype: As an off-target read in a library built for alpha chains, this beta chain has a frequency of little significance. The chain is built from TRBV5-1 and TRBJ1-2, with D possibly being TRBD1 (5 bases). Germline V gives CDR1 SGHRS, CDR2 YFSETQ. V was clipped by 5 bases and J by 2 bases, with 13 bases between them. There are 14 residues in the CDR3. In nucleotides, the CDR3 is TGCGCCAGCAGGGAAGGGGATGCGAACTATGGCTACACCTTC. It is translated as CASREGDANYGYTF.

This clonotype is judged medium-sized. This beta chain appears as a stray read in a library generated for alpha chains; its size is not informative. V and J are TRBV12-3 or TRBV12-4 and TRBJ1-2; 7 bases are a match to TRBD1. V trimming: 4 bases; J trimming: 3 bases; junction bases outside the gene matches: 8. The CDR3 length is 15 residues. The CDR3 DNA sequence: TGTGCCAGCAGTTCCACAGGGGCTCCCTACTATGGCTACACCTTC. This sequence encodes CASSSTGAPYYGYTF.

This clonotype was seen repeatedly, ten times or more. This beta chain is an off-target read within a library intended for alpha chains, so its frequency means little. The gene calls are TRBV5-1 and TRBJ1-4, with 8 bases fitting TRBD1. Germline V lookup: CDR1 SGHRS, CDR2 YFSETQ. The V segment lost 4 bases and the J segment 2 bases; nucleotides outside the gene matches: 1. The length of the CDR3 is 14 residues. The CDR3 nucleotides are TGCGCCAGCAGCCGGACAGGGACTAATGAAAAACTGTTTTTT. Encoded protein: CASSRTGTNEKLFF.

The table lists this clonotype with many counts. A library made for alpha chains picked up this beta chain off target, so its size means little. V usage is TRBV9 and J usage is TRBJ1-1; D gene ambiguous. Trimming took off 4 bases at V and 0 bases at J, with 13 bases between the two ends. Germline CDR1 reads SGDLS; CDR2 reads YYNGEE. CDR3 length: 15 residues. The CDR3 bases are TGTGCCAGCAGCACCCAATCCCGAATGAACACTGAAGCTTTCTTT. Its translation: CASSTQSRMNTEAFF.

This clonotype has a count of ten or more. This beta chain slipped into a library made for alpha chains as a stray read, so its size is not meaningful. The V and J genes are TRBV7-8 and TRBJ2-1; no clear D. V was trimmed by 4 bases and J by 7 bases, leaving 11 bases between them. The V gene's germline CDR1 is SGHVS and CDR2 FQNEAQ. The CDR3 length is 13 residues. The CDR3 DNA reads as TGTGCCAGCAGCTCGGTGTTGGGGAATGAGCAGTTCTTC. It translates to CASSSVLGNEQFF.

This clonotype was detected many times. A library made for alpha chains picked up this beta chain off target, so its size means little. The rearrangement links TRBV12-3 or TRBV12-4 to TRBJ2-5; 7 nucleotides align to TRBD2. J lost 5 bases, V lost 7 bases, and 7 bases had no gene match. This CDR3 comprises 13 residues. The CDR3 DNA reads as TGTGCCAGCATCCCGGGGGGAGGGGAGACCCAGTACTTC. The encoded protein is CASIPGGGETQYF.

Notes on this clonotype: This beta chain lies outside the target of a library built for alpha chains; its clone size means little. V is TRBV20-1 and J is TRBJ2-7, with D tentatively TRBD2 (6 bases). V gave up 1 base and J gave up 2 bases, with 9 bases separating them. In germline, CDR1 is DFQATT, CDR2 SNEGSKA (reference sequence). There are 13 residues in the CDR3. CDR3 coding DNA: TGCAGTGCTAGAGTGGGGGGAACCTACGAGCAGTACTTC. Protein product: CSARVGGTYEQYF.

Concerning this clonotype itself: With the library built for alpha chains, this beta chain is off target and its frequency is not meaningful. The J gene is TRBJ2-1, the V gene TRBV2; TRBD2 matches 9 bases. The CDR3 length is 14 residues. Germline loops: CDR1 SNHLY, CDR2 FYNNEI. V shed 4 bases, J shed 4 bases, and the junction held 2 bases outside the gene matches. The DNA for the CDR3 is TGTGCCAGCAGTGGGACTAGCGAGTACAATGAGCAGTTCTTC. It codes for CASSGTSEYNEQFF.

This clonotype was seen many times. Since the library was made to target alpha chains, this beta chain is a stray read and its abundance is not meaningful. The CDR3 DNA reads TGTGCCAGCAGCCAAGCGCCAGGGGACGGTCAGCCCCAGCATTTT. Translating it yields CASSQAPGDGQPQHF. The chain combines TRBV14 with TRBJ1-5; weak D call: TRBD1 (6 bases). V shed 1 base and J shed 6 bases, with 13 bases lying between them. Looked up from germline, CDR1 is SGHDN and CDR2 is FVKESK. The CDR3 sequence is 15 residues long.